Listed here are 4 T cell receptor beta chains from one sample, sequenced in a study of PD-1 blockade in classical Hodgkin lymphoma. This table comes from immunoSEQ multiplex PCR, and its TCRdb copy is limited to in-frame clones, with some not included. The repertoire includes tens of thousands of clones, nearly 90% of them detected once, and more than 8% sits in the top ten. This sample's time point: cycle 4 day 1 (C4D1), after 6 weeks of nivolumab. There was relapse after autologous stem cell transplantation in every patient, and there was variation in brentuximab vedotin exposure. This sample comprised peripheral blood mononuclear cells (PBMCs), obtained before the fourth cycle of nivolumab. The receptors here all came from a human donor with classical Hodgkin lymphoma.

The chain uses TRBV7-2 and TRBJ2-1; 9 nucleotides agree with TRBD2. This CDR3 has 15 amino acids. Germline V lookup: CDR1 SGHTA, CDR2 FQGNSA. V dropped 7 bases and J dropped 0; count of bases not matched to a gene: 4. CDR3 in DNA: TGTGCCAGCACCCCAGCGGGGGGCTCCTACAATGAGCAGTTCTTC. Encoded protein: CASTPAGGSYNEQFF.

The rearrangement links TRBV19 to TRBJ1-4; the match to TRBD1 covers 7 bases. V lost 5 bases to trimming and J lost 4 bases; unmatched junction nucleotides: 4. The CDR3 totals 14 residues. Germline lookup yields CDR1 LNHDA and CDR2 SQIVND (reference sequence). CDR3 loop: CASSLRDSNEKLFF. The CDR3 DNA reads as TGTGCCAGTAGTCTCCGGGACAGTAATGAAAAACTGTTTTTT.

V is TRBV5-6 and J is TRBJ2-3, with TRBD2 matching 8 bases. The CDR3 runs to 16 residues. Trimming at V came to 1 base and at J to 3 bases, leaving 7 bases not matched to a gene. Germline CDR1 and CDR2: SGHDT and YYEEEE. The CDR3 loop is CASSLLSGGNTDTQYF. The CDR3, as DNA: TGTGCCAGCAGCTTGTTGTCGGGGGGGAATACAGATACGCAGTATTTT.

V is TRBV7-6 and J is TRBJ2-2; 12 bases are shared with TRBD2. This CDR3 region has 18 residues. V was clipped by 2 bases and J by 6 bases; unmatched bases: 10. Germline values: CDR1 SGHVS, CDR2 FNYEAQ. CDR3 bases: TGTGCCAGCAGCTTAAGCCCTAGCGGGGGGGCCTTCCCCGGGGAGCTGTTTTTT. It yields the protein CASSLSPSGGAFPGELFF.